A single sample gave rise to the 21 T cell receptor beta chains below, sequenced in a study of Ad26.COV2.S vaccination and SARS-CoV-2 variants. Here immunoSEQ multiplex PCR was the method, and the copy in TCRdb shows in-frame clones only, minus some. The sample lists hundreds of thousands of clones; more than 70% were seen once. The treatment denotes: 19 received Ad26.COV2.S at low or high dose, single or two shots; about 5 received placebo; per-sample allocation not given. All samples were drawn on day 63, counting from the first vaccine or placebo injection. The sequencing used peripheral blood, collected in a trial of Ad26.COV2.S vaccine versus placebo. The receptors derive from a person aged 18-60 years who received the Ad26.COV2.S COVID-19 vaccine or a placebo.

The J gene is TRBJ1-3, the V gene TRBV4-3, with 9 bases aligning to TRBD1. Germline assignment: CDR1 LGHNA and CDR2 YSLEER. This CDR3 contains 16 residues. J lost 0 bases, V lost 4 bases, and 4 bases had no gene match. CDR3 DNA sequence: TGCGCCAGCAGCCGGGACAGGGCGTTCTCTGGAAACACCATATATTTT. Residues: CASSRDRAFSGNTIYF.

The V gene is TRBV30, the J gene TRBJ1-3, with TRBD1 as a possible D gene (5 bases). This CDR3 region has 15 residues. The ends were cut back, 5 bases at V and 5 bases at J, with 19 bases in the middle. The germline CDR1 and CDR2 sequences are GTSNPN and SVGIG (reference sequence). The chain's CDR3 is CAWCKSRVRRNTIYF. The CDR3 DNA is TGTGCCTGGTGTAAGTCCAGGGTAAGGCGAAACACCATATATTTT.

This sequence joins TRBV5-5 and TRBJ2-6; D uncertain. CDR3 length equals 14 residues. Germline loops: CDR1 SGHKS, CDR2 YYEKEE (reference sequence). Trimming took off 2 bases at V and 2 bases at J, with 5 bases between the two ends. The DNA for the CDR3 is TGTGCCAGCAGCTTCACCCCTGGGGCCAACGTCCTGACTTTC. Translating it yields CASSFTPGANVLTF. The full variable domain, completed using reference TRBV5-5 and TRBJ2-6, is DAGVTQSPTHLIKTRGQQVTLRCSPISGHKSVSWYQQVLGQGPQFIFQYYEKEERGRGNFPDRFSARQFPNYSSELNVNALLLGDSALYLCASSFTPGANVLTFGAGSRLTVL.

The V gene is TRBV3-1 (or the pseudogene TRBV3-2), the J gene TRBJ2-2, with TRBD1 as a possible D gene (6 bases). The CDR3 is made up of 15 amino acids. V dropped 1 base and J dropped 4 bases, with 10 bases sitting between them. In germline, CDR1 is LGHDT, CDR2 YNNKEL (reference sequence). CDR3 region: CASSQGGTLTGELFF. CDR3 in DNA: TGTGCCAGCAGCCAAGGGGGGACACTCACCGGGGAGCTGTTTTTT.

The V gene is TRBV19, the J gene TRBJ2-7; D is ambiguous. V was pared by 1 base and J by 8 bases, with 6 bases between. Per germline, CDR1 LNHDA and CDR2 SQIVND (reference sequence). The CDR3 runs 11 residues. Here the CDR3 DNA reads TGTGCCAGTAGTATAGGAGGCCAGCAGTACTTC. This encodes CASSIGGQQYF.

The genes are TRBV9 and TRBJ2-3, with 7 bases lining up with TRBD2. The CDR3 is 14 amino acids. Germline V lookup: CDR1 SGDLS, CDR2 YYNGEE. With V trimmed by 0 bases and J by 6 bases, 4 bases remained unmatched. CDR3 nucleotides: TGTGCCAGCAGCGTAGAAATCGGGGGGGATACGCAGTATTTT. Its translation is CASSVEIGGDTQYF.

This chain joins TRBV5-1 and TRBJ2-1, with TRBD2 as a possible D gene (5 bases). The V and J ends lost 7 bases and 2 bases respectively, with 13 bases between them. The CDR3 runs to 14 residues. Germline loops: CDR1 SGHRS, CDR2 YFSETQ. CDR3 protein: CASASSYTYNEQFF. CDR3 DNA sequence: TGCGCCAGCGCTAGCAGTTACACCTACAATGAGCAGTTCTTC.

The chain employs TRBV2 and TRBJ2-5; no definite D call. Trimming took 6 bases from V and 7 from J, leaving 12 bases between them. The CDR3 length is 12 residues. Per germline, CDR1 SNHLY and CDR2 FYNNEI. DNA of the CDR3: TGTGCCAGCAGAGAACCCTTGAGGACCCAGTACTTC. It translates to CASREPLRTQYF. The variable domain in full, completed from reference TRBV2 and TRBJ2-5, reads EPEVTQTPSHQVTQMGQEVILRCVPISNHLYFYWYRQILGQKVEFLVSFYNNEISEKSEIFDDQFSVERPDGSNFTLKIRSTKLEDSAMYFCASREPLRTQYFGPGTRLLVL.

This sequence joins TRBV7-9 and TRBJ2-3; 9 bases match TRBD2. The junction had 10 bases not matched to a gene; V was cut back by 1 base and J by 5 bases. The germline V gene has CDR1 SEHNR and CDR2 FQNEAQ (reference sequence). The CDR3 totals 17 residues. CDR3 in amino acids: CASSLGEGRAGGDTQYF. The CDR3 region has the DNA TGTGCCAGCAGCTTAGGGGAAGGGAGAGCGGGAGGAGATACGCAGTATTTT.

Comment on this clone: The sample holds other DNA sequences that translate to the same CDR3. The J gene is TRBJ2-3, the V gene TRBV3-1 (or the pseudogene TRBV3-2), with no clear D. CDR3 length: 12 amino acids. CDR1 LGHDT and CDR2 YNNKEL come from the germline V gene (reference sequence). V was pared by 5 bases and J by 0 bases, with 3 bases between. CDR3 coding DNA: TGTGCCAGCAGCGAGAGCACAGATACGCAGTATTTT. This sequence encodes CASSESTDTQYF.

The CDR3: CAWSVLVNTIYF. CDR3 in DNA: TGTGCCTGGAGTGTACTTGTAAACACCATATATTTT. The chain recombines TRBV30 with TRBJ1-3; D is unresolved. Trimming cost V 0 bases and J 6 bases, with 6 bases left between them. The germline V gene encodes CDR1 GTSNPN and CDR2 SVGIG (reference sequence). The CDR3 has 12 amino acids.

The rearrangement joins TRBV30 to TRBJ1-2; D is uncertain. The V end was cut by 0 bases, the J end by 1 base, with 6 bases between. Per the germline V gene, CDR1 is GTSNPN and CDR2 is SVGIG (reference sequence). This CDR3 contains 13 residues. The DNA of the CDR3 is TGTGCCTGGAGTGTCAAGGGTAACTATGGCTACACCTTC. It encodes CAWSVKGNYGYTF.

V is TRBV7-9 and J is TRBJ2-2; tentatively, D is TRBD1 (6 bases). This CDR3 has 14 amino acids. V was clipped by 5 bases and J by 4 bases, with 11 bases between them. Per the germline V gene, CDR1 is SEHNR and CDR2 is FQNEAQ (reference sequence). The CDR3 region is CASSLLGGTGELFF. CDR3 in DNA: TGTGCCAGCAGCCTCCTAGGGGGCACCGGGGAGCTGTTTTTT.

The chain uses TRBV4-3 and TRBJ1-2, with D uncertain. The CDR3 spans 14 residues. CDR1 LGHNA and CDR2 YSLEER come from the germline V gene. Trimming removed 1 base from V and 4 bases from J, with 10 bases in between. CDR3 bases: TGCGCCAGCAGCCAAGGAGTAAACCTCTATGGCTACACCTTC. This translates into CASSQGVNLYGYTF.

The chain combines TRBV5-4 with TRBJ2-1; D not resolved. The V and J ends lost 0 bases and 6 bases respectively, with 4 bases between them. Germline V CDR1 and CDR2: SGHNT, YYREEE (reference sequence). The CDR3 is 12 residues long. The CDR3 region has the DNA TGTGCCAGCAGCTTGGACGTCAATGAGCAGTTCTTC. It encodes CASSLDVNEQFF.

The chain links TRBV9 to TRBJ1-1; D is possibly TRBD1 (6 bases). The CDR3 is 14 amino acids. Trimming removed 2 bases at V and 5 bases at J, with 13 bases between. The V gene's germline CDR1 is SGDLS and CDR2 YYNGEE. The CDR3 bases are TGTGCCAGCAGCGTTGGGGGCACGGAGACTGAAGCTTTCTTT. Encoded protein: CASSVGGTETEAFF. The variable domain in full, with the rest retrieved from reference TRBV9 and TRBJ1-1, is DSGVTQTPKHLITATGQRVTLRCSPRSGDLSVYWYQQSLDQGLQFLIQYYNGEERAKGNILERFSAQQFPDLHSELNLSSLELGDSALYFCASSVGGTETEAFFGQGTRLTVV.

The chain couples TRBV3-1 (or the pseudogene TRBV3-2) to TRBJ2-5, with D perhaps TRBD1 (5 bases). Germline CDR1 LGHDT, CDR2 YNNKEL (reference sequence). CDR3 length: 15 residues. The V end lost 1 base, the J end lost 0 bases, and 9 bases lay between the germline ends. The chain's CDR3 is CASSQVSRDQETQYF. In nucleotides, the CDR3 is TGTGCCAGCAGCCAAGTTTCCAGGGACCAAGAGACCCAGTACTTC.

This chain uses TRBV27 with TRBJ1-5, with D possibly TRBD1 on 6 matching bases. The V and J ends lost 6 bases and 10 bases respectively, with 16 bases between them. Germline V gene sequence: CDR1 MNHEY, CDR2 SMNVEV (reference sequence). The CDR3 is 13 amino acids. CDR3 in DNA: TGTGCCAGCAGCTCGACAGGTCTGAGTCCCCAGCATTTT. It specifies CASSSTGLSPQHF.

The chain has TRBV7-3 and TRBJ2-3, with D perhaps TRBD1 (5 bases). CDR3 size: 13 residues. The germline V gene encodes CDR1 SGHTA and CDR2 FQGTGA. V was clipped by 4 bases and J by 2 bases, with 7 bases between them. In DNA, the CDR3 is TGTGCCAGCAGCTACAGGACCACAGATACGCAGTATTTT. Encoded protein: CASSYRTTDTQYF.

This chain links TRBV12-1 with TRBJ2-1; the table's D call of TRBD2 was not tested on the DNA. TRBV12-1 is labeled a pseudogene. The CDR3 runs to 17 residues. The CDR3 nucleotides read TGTGCCAGCAGCTTTACCGTACTAGCGGGAGACAGGAATGAGCAGTTCTTC. This sequence encodes CASSFTVLAGDRNEQFF.

There are a few counts of this clone. The chain has TRBV6-5 and TRBJ1-1; the D gene is possibly TRBD1 (6 bases). CDR1 is MNHEY, CDR2 SVGAGI, per germline. Between the trimmed V and J ends, which lost 4 bases and 4 bases, there was a span of 10 bases. CDR3 size: 13 residues. The CDR3 loop is CASSFRGSTEAFF. CDR3 DNA sequence: TGTGCCAGCAGTTTCAGGGGTAGCACTGAAGCTTTCTTT.